The entry that follows covers one T cell receptor beta chain sequence. This record comes from a study of blood T cell repertoires in COVID-19. Background on the study: T cells, B-cell-depleted T cells, or PBMCs provided the cDNA or gDNA that served as material.

Germline CDR1 is MNHEY and CDR2 is SVGEGT. The trim removed 4 bases at V and 3 bases at J, leaving 8 bases unmatched. The CDR3 contains 17 residues. TCRdb's table, derived via immunoSEQ multiplex PCR, lists solely in-frame clones and lacks some. The profile shows around 240,000 clones, roughly four fifths of them singletons. This clonotype originated in a woman in her fifties or sixties with acute or convalescent COVID-19. Input material: peripheral blood. This chain links TRBV6-2 or TRBV6-3 with TRBJ2-3, with 12 bases aligning to TRBD2. The CDR3 DNA sequence: TGTGCCAGCAGTTTCCCCTTACTAGCGGGAGGAACAGATACGCAGTATTTT. It encodes CASSFPLLAGGTDTQYF.